These 8 T cell receptor beta chains originate from one sample sequenced in a study of cytomegalovirus exposure and HLA in healthy donors. The PCR was carried out with 60 Vbeta primers and 13 Jbeta primers. Produced via immunoSEQ multiplex PCR; TCRdb's table is partial and in-frame only. The sample has roughly 150,000 clones; around 68% are singletons. Sequenced sample: PBMCs. Receptor source: a man younger than 40 in good health and CMV-seropositive.

In its sample, this clone was seen a few times. The V and J genes are TRBV6-6 and TRBJ1-5; 8 nucleotides line up with TRBD1. V was pared by 6 bases and J by 5 bases, with 6 bases of the junction left unmatched. The CDR3 length is 14 residues. CDR1 and CDR2 (germline): MNHNY, SVGAGI (reference sequence). CDR3 sequence (DNA): TGTGCCAGCAGCCTAACGACAGGGGATCAGCCCCAGCATTTT. Protein product: CASSLTTGDQPQHF.

The J gene is TRBJ2-7, the V gene TRBV25-1, with 7 bases matching TRBD1. The V gene end was trimmed by 5 bases and the J gene end by 3 bases; junction bases not matched to a gene: 1. The CDR3 covers 12 residues. Germline values: CDR1 MGHDK, CDR2 SYGVNS. The CDR3 sequence: CASSQGVYEQYF. DNA of the CDR3: TGTGCCAGCAGTCAGGGGGTCTACGAGCAGTACTTC.

The genes are TRBV6-1 and TRBJ2-1, with 7 bases lining up with TRBD1. Germline V lookup: CDR1 MNHNS, CDR2 SASEGT. CDR3 length equals 14 residues. V lost 4 bases and J lost 5; bases outside the gene matches: 5. The CDR3 coding sequence is TGTGCCAGCAGTGTGGGACAGAGAGACAATGAGCAGTTCTTC. As protein: CASSVGQRDNEQFF.

The chain has TRBV30 and TRBJ1-4, with D maybe TRBD1 (5 bases). Germline CDR1 is GTSNPN and CDR2 is SVGIG (reference sequence). This CDR3 spans 14 amino acids. Trimming took off 5 bases at V and 4 bases at J, with 14 bases between the two ends. CDR3 in amino acids: CAWSDWGGNEKLFF. The CDR3 region has the DNA TGTGCCTGGTCGGATTGGGGGGGTAATGAAAAACTGTTTTTT.

The table lists this clone with a few counts. This chain joins TRBV7-6 and TRBJ2-2; D possibly corresponds to TRBD2 (5 bases). V lost 6 bases and J 6 bases, leaving 14 bases between the germline ends. Germline-derived CDR1 and CDR2 are SGHVS and FNYEAQ. The CDR3 has 14 residues. In nucleotides, the CDR3 is TGTGCCAGCAGGCTGCTGGGAGCACCCGGGGAGCTGTTTTTT. As protein: CASRLLGAPGELFF.

The chain couples TRBV10-1 to TRBJ2-1, with a tentative D call TRBD1 (6 bases). The CDR3 is 13 amino acids. Germline CDR1 and CDR2: WNHNN and SYGVQD (reference sequence). Between the trimmed V and J ends, which lost 4 bases and 9 bases, there was a span of 13 bases. The CDR3 DNA reads TGCGCCAGCAGTGGGACCTTAGGGGGTGAGCAGTTCTTC. Amino acid sequence: CASSGTLGGEQFF.

This chain uses TRBV4-1 with TRBJ2-1; 8 bases map to TRBD1. The V and J ends lost 0 bases and 6 bases, in that order; junction bases with no gene match: 10. Per the germline V gene, CDR1 is MGHRA and CDR2 is YSYEKL. The CDR3 sequence is 17 residues long. The CDR3, as DNA: TGCGCCAGCAGCCAAGAGTCCGGACAGGGACTTTTCAATGAGCAGTTCTTC. Its translation: CASSQESGQGLFNEQFF.

This clone showed up just a few times. The rearrangement links TRBV10-3 to TRBJ1-5; D gene unclear. Trimming cost V 0 bases and J 3 bases, with 12 bases left between them. Germline V gene data show CDR1 as ENHRY and CDR2 as SYGVKD. This CDR3 is built from 16 residues. The CDR3 DNA sequence: TGTGCCATCAGTGAGTCATCGGGAGGGTACAATCAGCCCCAGCATTTT. Translation gives CAISESSGGYNQPQHF.